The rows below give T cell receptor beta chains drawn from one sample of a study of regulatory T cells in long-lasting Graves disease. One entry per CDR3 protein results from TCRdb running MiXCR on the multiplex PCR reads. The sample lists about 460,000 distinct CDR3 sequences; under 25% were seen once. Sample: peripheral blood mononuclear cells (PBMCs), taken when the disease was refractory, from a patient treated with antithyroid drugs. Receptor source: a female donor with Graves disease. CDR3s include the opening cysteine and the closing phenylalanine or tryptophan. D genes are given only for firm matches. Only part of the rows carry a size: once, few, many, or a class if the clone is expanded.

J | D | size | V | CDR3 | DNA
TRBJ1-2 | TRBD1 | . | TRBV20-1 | CSAQVQGDYGYTF | TGCAGTGCACAAGTCCAGGGGGACTATGGCTACACCTTC
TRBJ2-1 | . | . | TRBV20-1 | CSAGGHSYNEQFF | TGCAGTGCTGGGGGGCACTCCTACAATGAGCAGTTCTTC
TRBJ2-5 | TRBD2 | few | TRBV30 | CAWNLAAETQYF | TGTGCCTGGAATCTAGCGGCAGAGACCCAGTACTTC
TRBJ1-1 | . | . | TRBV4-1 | CASSNPQKVPEAFF | TGCGCCAGCAGCAACCCTCAGAAGGTTCCTGAAGCTTTCTTT
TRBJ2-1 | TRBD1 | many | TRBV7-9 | CASSPGGTGGNEQFF | TGTGCCAGCAGCCCGGGTGGGACAGGGGGCAATGAGCAGTTCTTC
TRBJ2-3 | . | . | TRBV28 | CASSWVTRTDTQYF | TGTGCCAGCAGTTGGGTGACTCGCACAGATACGCAGTATTTT
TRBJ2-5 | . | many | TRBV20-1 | CSAVQGRETQYF | TGCAGTGCTGTACAGGGCAGGGAGACCCAGTACTTC
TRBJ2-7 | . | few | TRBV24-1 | CATSDGRSYEQYF | TGTGCCACCAGTGATGGCAGGTCCTACGAGCAGTACTTC
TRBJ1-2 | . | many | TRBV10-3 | CAISTQSGERDGYTF | TGTGCCATCTCCACCCAGTCCGGGGAGAGAGATGGCTACACCTTC
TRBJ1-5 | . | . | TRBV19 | CASSIMAGASNQPQHF | TGTGCCAGTAGTATAATGGCAGGGGCAAGCAATCAGCCCCAGCATTTT
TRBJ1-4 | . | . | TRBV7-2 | CASSQWANEKLFF | TGTGCCAGCAGCCAATGGGCTAATGAAAAACTGTTTTTT
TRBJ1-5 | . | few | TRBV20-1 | CSASGSPPNQPQHF | TGCAGTGCTAGTGGCAGTCCCCCAAATCAGCCCCAGCATTTT
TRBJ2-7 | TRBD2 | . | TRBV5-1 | CASSLAGRAGDEQYF | TGCGCCAGCAGCTTGGCGGGGAGAGCGGGAGACGAGCAGTACTTC
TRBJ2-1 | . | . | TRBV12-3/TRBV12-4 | CASSFPSIFDGGHTEQFF | TGTGCCAGCAGTTTTCCTTCCATCTTTGACGGCGGGCATACTGAGCAGTTCTTC
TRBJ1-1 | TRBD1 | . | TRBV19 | CASSVHRGRSTEAFF | TGTGCCAGTAGTGTACACAGGGGGCGATCCACTGAAGCTTTCTTT
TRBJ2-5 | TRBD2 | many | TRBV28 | CASSPTSGRGQETQYF | TGTGCCAGCAGTCCGACTAGCGGGAGAGGTCAAGAGACCCAGTACTTC
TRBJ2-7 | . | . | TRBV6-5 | CASSYVGGSYEQYF | TGTGCCAGCAGTTACGTCGGGGGCTCCTACGAGCAGTACTTC
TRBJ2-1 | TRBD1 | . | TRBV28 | CASSPPGQGYNEQFF | TGTGCCAGCAGTCCACCGGGACAGGGCTACAATGAGCAGTTCTTC
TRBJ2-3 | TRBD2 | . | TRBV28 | CASSSPSGGSTDTQYF | TGTGCCAGCAGTTCACCTAGCGGGGGATCAACAGATACGCAGTATTTT
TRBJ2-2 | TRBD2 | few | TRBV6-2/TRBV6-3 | CASRLAGSRTGELFF | TGTGCCAGCAGATTAGCGGGATCGAGGACCGGGGAGCTGTTTTTT
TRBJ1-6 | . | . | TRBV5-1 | CASSTGTVNSPLHF | TGCGCCAGCAGCACCGGGACGGTAAATTCACCCCTCCACTTT
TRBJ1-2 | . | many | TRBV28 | CASGWVGSYGYTF | TGTGCCAGCGGGTGGGTGGGGTCCTATGGCTACACCTTC
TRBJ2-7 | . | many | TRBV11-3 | CASSLEGGFGYEQYF | TGTGCCAGCAGCTTAGAAGGAGGGTTCGGTTACGAGCAGTACTTC
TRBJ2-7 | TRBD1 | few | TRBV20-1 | CSAIPYDRGSYEQYF | TGCAGTGCGATTCCCTATGACAGGGGTTCCTACGAGCAGTACTTC
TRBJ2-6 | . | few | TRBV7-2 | CASSRTGTGANVLTF | TGTGCCAGCAGCCGTACAGGGACTGGGGCCAACGTCCTGACTTTC
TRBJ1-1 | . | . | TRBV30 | CAWSGQTTEAFF | TGTGCCTGGAGTGGACAAACCACTGAAGCTTTCTTT
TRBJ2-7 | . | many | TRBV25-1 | CASSEYVASYEQYF | TGTGCCAGCAGTGAATACGTCGCCTCCTACGAGCAGTACTTC
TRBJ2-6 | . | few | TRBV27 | CASAFRPFSGANVLTF | TGTGCCAGCGCCTTTAGACCGTTCTCTGGGGCCAACGTCCTGACTTTC
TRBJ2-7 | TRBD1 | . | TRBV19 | CASSTGQGMNEQYF | TGTGCCAGTAGTACGGGACAGGGGATGAACGAGCAGTACTTC
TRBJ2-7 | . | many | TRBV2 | CASSGFGPISYEQYF | TGTGCCAGCAGTGGTTTTGGCCCTATCTCCTACGAGCAGTACTTC
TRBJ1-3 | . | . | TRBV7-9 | CASSFSPLSQPKARNTIYF | TGTGCCAGCAGCTTCTCCCCTTTGAGCCAGCCAAAAGCTAGAAACACCATATATTTT
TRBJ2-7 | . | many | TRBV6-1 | CASTLQPRQEQYF | TGTGCCAGCACCCTTCAGCCCCGACAGGAGCAGTACTTC
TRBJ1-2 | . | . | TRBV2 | CASSGVRNANYGYTF | TGTGCCAGCAGTGGGGTGAGAAATGCTAACTATGGCTACACCTTC
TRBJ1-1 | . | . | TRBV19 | CASSLFKDTEAFF | TGTGCCAGTAGTCTGTTCAAAGACACTGAAGCTTTCTTT
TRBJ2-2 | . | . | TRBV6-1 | CASSITGPSWGELFF | TGTGCCAGCAGCATCACAGGGCCTTCATGGGGGGAGCTGTTTTTT
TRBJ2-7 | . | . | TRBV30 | CAWKLSSYEQYF | TGTGCCTGGAAGTTGAGCTCCTACGAGCAGTACTTC
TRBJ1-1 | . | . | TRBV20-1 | CSARDFLRGDTEAFF | TGCAGTGCTCGCGACTTCCTCAGGGGTGACACTGAAGCTTTCTTT
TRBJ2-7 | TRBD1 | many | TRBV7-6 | CASSATGQDSYEQYF | TGTGCCAGCAGCGCCACCGGACAGGACTCCTACGAGCAGTACTTC
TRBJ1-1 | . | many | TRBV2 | CASSDLGGVMNTEAFF | TGTGCCAGCAGTGATCTAGGTGGCGTCATGAACACTGAAGCTTTCTTT
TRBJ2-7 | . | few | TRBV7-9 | CASSQLTDGKPYEQYF | TGTGCCAGCAGCCAACTAACGGACGGAAAGCCCTACGAGCAGTACTTC
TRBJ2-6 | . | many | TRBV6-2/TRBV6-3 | CASSSLGPPGANVLTF | TGTGCCAGCAGTTCCCTGGGCCCACCTGGGGCCAACGTCCTGACTTTC
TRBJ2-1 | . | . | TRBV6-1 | CASKLQGGSYNEQFF | TGTGCCAGCAAACTTCAGGGGGGGTCCTACAATGAGCAGTTCTTC
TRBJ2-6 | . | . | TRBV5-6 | CASRGGGQVLSGANVLTF | TGTGCCAGCAGGGGGGGGGGACAGGTCCTCTCTGGGGCCAACGTCCTGACTTTC
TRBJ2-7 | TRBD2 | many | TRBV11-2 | CASSRGTSGGVYEQYF | TGTGCCAGCAGCCGAGGGACTAGCGGGGGCGTATACGAGCAGTACTTC
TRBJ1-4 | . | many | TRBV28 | CASSLVVVGEKLFF | TGTGCCAGCAGTTTAGTTGTTGTTGGAGAAAAACTGTTTTTT
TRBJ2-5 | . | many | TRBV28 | CAGSGHQQETQYF | TGTGCCGGATCGGGACACCAGCAAGAGACCCAGTACTTC
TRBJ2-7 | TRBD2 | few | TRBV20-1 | CSARDGSGSREQYF | TGCAGTGCTAGAGATGGTAGCGGGAGTCGCGAGCAGTACTTC
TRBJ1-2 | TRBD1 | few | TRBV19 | CASRGYRGANYGYTF | TGTGCCAGTAGGGGGTACAGGGGAGCTAACTATGGCTACACCTTC
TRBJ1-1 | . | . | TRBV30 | CAWSPLDESEAFF | TGTGCCTGGAGCCCATTGGACGAATCTGAAGCTTTCTTT
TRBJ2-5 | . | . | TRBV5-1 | CASSFQPGHFQETQYF | TGCGCCAGCAGCTTCCAACCAGGACACTTCCAAGAGACCCAGTACTTC
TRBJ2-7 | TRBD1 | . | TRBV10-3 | CAISGTGGVYEQYF | TGTGCCATTTCCGGGACAGGGGGAGTATACGAGCAGTACTTC
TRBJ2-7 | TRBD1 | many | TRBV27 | CASSLSYRTGDHEQYF | TGTGCCAGCAGTTTATCTTACCGGACAGGGGACCACGAGCAGTACTTC
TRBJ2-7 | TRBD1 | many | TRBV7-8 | CASSLSRDRGTYEQYF | TGTGCCAGCAGCTTAAGCCGGGACAGGGGTACCTACGAGCAGTACTTC
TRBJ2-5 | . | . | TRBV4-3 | CASSQGRVSETQYF | TGCGCCAGCAGCCAAGGGAGGGTGTCAGAGACCCAGTACTTC